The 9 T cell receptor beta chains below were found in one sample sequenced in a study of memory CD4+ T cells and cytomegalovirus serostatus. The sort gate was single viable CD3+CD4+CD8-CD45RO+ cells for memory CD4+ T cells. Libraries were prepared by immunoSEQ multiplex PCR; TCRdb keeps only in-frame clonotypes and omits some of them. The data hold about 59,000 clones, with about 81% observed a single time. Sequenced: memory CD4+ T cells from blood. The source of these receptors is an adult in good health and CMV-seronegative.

The DNA for the CDR3 is TGCGCCAGCAGCCAAGACGGGCAGGGAGCCTACGAGCAGTACTTC. Protein sequence: CASSQDGQGAYEQYF. J is TRBJ2-7 and V is TRBV4-3, with D perhaps TRBD1 or TRBD2 (5 bases each). V was cut by 0 bases and J by 2 bases, with 11 bases left in between. Per germline, CDR1 LGHNA and CDR2 YSLEER. CDR3 length equals 15 residues.

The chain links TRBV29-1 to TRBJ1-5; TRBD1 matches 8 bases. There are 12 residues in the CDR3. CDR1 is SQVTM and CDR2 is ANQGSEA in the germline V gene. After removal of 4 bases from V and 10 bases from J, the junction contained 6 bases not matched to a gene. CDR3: CSVGDRNLPQHF. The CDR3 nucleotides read TGCAGCGTTGGGGACAGGAATTTACCCCAGCATTTT.

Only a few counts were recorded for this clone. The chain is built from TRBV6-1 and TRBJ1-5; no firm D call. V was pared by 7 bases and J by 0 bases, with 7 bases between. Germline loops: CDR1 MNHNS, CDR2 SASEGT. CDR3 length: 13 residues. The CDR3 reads CASILDSNQPQHF. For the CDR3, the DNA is TGTGCCAGCATTCTCGATAGCAATCAGCCCCAGCATTTT.

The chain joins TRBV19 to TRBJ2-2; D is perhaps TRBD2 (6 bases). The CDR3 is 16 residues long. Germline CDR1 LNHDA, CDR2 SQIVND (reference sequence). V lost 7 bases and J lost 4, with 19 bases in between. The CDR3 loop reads CASISQTAGSTGELFF. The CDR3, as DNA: TGTGCCAGTATCTCTCAAACGGCCGGGAGCACCGGGGAGCTGTTTTTT.

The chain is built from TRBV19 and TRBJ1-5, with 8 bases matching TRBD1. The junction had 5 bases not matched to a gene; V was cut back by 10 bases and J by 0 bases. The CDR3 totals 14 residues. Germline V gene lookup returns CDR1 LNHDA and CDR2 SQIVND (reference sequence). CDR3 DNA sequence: TGTGCCACCAGGACAGGGAATAGCAATCAGCCCCAGCATTTT. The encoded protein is CATRTGNSNQPQHF.

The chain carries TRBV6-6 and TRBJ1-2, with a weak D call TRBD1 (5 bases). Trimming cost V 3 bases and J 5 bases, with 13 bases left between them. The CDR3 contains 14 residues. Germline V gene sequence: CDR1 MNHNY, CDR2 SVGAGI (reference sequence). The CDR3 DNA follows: TGTGCCAGCAGTTATCCCGGGGCTCCTTATGGCTACACCTTC. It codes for CASSYPGAPYGYTF.

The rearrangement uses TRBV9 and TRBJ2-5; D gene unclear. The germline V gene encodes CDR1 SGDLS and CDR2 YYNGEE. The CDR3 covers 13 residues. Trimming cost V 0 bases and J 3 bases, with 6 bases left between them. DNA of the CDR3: TGTGCCAGCAGCGTAGTCTCAAAAGAGACCCAGTACTTC. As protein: CASSVVSKETQYF.

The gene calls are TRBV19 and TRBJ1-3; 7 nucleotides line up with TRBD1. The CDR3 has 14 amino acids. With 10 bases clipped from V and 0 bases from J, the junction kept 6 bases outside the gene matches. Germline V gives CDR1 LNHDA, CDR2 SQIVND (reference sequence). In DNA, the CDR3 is TGTGCCACTCAACAGGGGAGCTCTGGAAACACCATATATTTT. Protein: CATQQGSSGNTIYF.

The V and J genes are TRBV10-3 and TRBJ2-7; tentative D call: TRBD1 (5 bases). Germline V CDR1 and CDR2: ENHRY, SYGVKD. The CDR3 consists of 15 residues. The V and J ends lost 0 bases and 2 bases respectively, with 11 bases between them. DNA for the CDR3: TGTGCCATCAGTGAGTCGGGGCGACGCACCTACGAGCAGTACTTC. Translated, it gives CAISESGRRTYEQYF.